The clone carrying this TCR beta chain was seen ten or more times. The antigen is unknown. These data originate in a study of neurological immune-mediated disorders. Study-wide points: A possible signature appeared as one related-CDR3 cluster, in which phylogenetic grouping placed the repertoires of 18 of 34 multiple sclerosis patients. None of the features examined (clinical or MRI) was associated with the multiple sclerosis repertoire cluster.

Synthesis of cDNA used 5'RACE (with 10-nucleotide random UMIs). TCRdb ran MiXCR on the 5' RACE reads and lists one entry per CDR3 protein. This sample carries roughly 89,000 distinct CDR3 sequences, around 2.6% of them seen once, and the ten largest clones take about 1%. V dropped 6 bases and J dropped 9; count of bases not matched to a gene: 26. Germline CDR1 and CDR2: MNHEY and SMNVEV (reference sequence). The CDR3 is made up of 19 amino acids. The specimen sequenced was PBMCs. The V gene is TRBV27, the J gene TRBJ2-1; 7 nucleotides agree with TRBD1. The TCR comes from a woman aged 25-40 years with multiple sclerosis. CDR3 sequence (DNA): TGTGCCAGCAGAACCCGACAGGGTGGGAGCGGCCACCCGGCGCCTGAGCAGTTCTTC. The encoded protein is CASRTRQGGSGHPAPEQFF.